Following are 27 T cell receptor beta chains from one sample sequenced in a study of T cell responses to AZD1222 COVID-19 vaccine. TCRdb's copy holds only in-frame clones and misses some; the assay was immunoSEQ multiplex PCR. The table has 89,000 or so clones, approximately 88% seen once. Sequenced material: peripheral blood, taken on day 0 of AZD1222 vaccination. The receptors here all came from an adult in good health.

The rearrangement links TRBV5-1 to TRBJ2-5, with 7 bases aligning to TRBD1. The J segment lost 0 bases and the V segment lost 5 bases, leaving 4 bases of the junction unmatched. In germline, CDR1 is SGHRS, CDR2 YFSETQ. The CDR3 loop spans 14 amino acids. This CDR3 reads CASRDRTYQETQYF. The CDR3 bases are TGCGCCAGCAGGGACAGGACCTACCAAGAGACCCAGTACTTC.

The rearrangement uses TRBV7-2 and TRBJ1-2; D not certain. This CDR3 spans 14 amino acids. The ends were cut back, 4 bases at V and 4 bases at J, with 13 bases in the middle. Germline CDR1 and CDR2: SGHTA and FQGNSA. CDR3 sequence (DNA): TGTGCCAGCAGCTCCTCGGACTTAATCTATGGCTACACCTTC. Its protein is CASSSSDLIYGYTF.

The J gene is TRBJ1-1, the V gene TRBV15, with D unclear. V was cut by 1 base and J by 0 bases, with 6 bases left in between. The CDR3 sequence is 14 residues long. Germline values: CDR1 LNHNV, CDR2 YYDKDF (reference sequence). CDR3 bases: TGTGCCACCAGCAGAGTTATACTGAACACTGAAGCTTTCTTT. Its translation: CATSRVILNTEAFF.

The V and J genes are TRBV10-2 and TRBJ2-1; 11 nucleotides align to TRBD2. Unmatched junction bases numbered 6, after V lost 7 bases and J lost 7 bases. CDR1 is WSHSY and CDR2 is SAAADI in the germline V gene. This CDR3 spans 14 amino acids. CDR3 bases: TGCGCCAGCAACGCGGGACTAGCGGCGAATGAGCAGTTCTTC. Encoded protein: CASNAGLAANEQFF.

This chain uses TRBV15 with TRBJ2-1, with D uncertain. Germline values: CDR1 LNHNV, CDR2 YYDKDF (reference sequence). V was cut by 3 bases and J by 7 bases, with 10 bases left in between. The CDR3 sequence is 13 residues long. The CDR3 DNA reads TGTGCCACCAGCAGTTCGGTGTCAAATGAGCAGTTCTTC. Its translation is CATSSSVSNEQFF.

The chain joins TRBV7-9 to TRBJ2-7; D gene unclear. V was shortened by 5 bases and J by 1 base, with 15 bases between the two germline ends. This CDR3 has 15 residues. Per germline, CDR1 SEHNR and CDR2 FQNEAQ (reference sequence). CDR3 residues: CASSLGTARSYEQYF. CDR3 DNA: TGTGCCAGCAGCCTCGGAACTGCTCGTTCCTACGAGCAGTACTTC.

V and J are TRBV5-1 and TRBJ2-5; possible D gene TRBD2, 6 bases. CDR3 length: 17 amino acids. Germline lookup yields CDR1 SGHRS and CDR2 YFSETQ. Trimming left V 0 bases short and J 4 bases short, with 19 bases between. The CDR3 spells CASSLASWGDVPETQYF. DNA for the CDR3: TGCGCCAGCAGCTTGGCCAGTTGGGGGGATGTTCCAGAGACCCAGTACTTC.

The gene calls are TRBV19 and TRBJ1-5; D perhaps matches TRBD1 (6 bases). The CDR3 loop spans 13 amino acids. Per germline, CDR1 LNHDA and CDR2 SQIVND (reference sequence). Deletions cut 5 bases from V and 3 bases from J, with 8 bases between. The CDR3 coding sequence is TGTGCCAGTAGTGACAGGATCAATCAGCCCCAGCATTTT. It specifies CASSDRINQPQHF.

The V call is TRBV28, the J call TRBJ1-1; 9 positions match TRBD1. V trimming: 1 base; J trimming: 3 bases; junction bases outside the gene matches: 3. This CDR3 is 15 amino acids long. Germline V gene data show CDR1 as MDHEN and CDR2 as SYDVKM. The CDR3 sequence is CASSLLQGADTEAFF. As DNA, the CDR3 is TGTGCCAGCAGTTTATTACAGGGGGCTGACACTGAAGCTTTCTTT.

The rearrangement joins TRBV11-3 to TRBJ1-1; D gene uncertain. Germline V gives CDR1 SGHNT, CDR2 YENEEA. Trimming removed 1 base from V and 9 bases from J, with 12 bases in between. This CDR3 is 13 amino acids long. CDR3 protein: CASSLASKGKAFF. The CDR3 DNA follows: TGTGCCAGCAGCTTAGCTTCTAAGGGAAAAGCTTTCTTT.

The CDR3 loop reads CASSYAGSPRGYTF. The DNA for the CDR3 is TGTGCCAGCAGTTATGCAGGGTCCCCCCGTGGCTACACCTTC. V gene TRBV6-2 or TRBV6-3 combines with J gene TRBJ1-2; maybe TRBD1 (5 bases). This CDR3 comprises 14 residues. V was trimmed by 3 bases and J by 7 bases, leaving 15 bases between them. The V gene's germline CDR1 is MNHEY and CDR2 SVGEGT.

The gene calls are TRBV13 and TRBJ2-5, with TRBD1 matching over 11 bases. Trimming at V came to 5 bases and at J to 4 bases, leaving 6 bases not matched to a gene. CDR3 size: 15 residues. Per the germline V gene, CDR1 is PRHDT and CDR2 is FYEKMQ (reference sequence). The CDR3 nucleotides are TGTGCCAGCAGCCTAAGGACAGGGGGCATAGAGACCCAGTACTTC. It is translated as CASSLRTGGIETQYF.

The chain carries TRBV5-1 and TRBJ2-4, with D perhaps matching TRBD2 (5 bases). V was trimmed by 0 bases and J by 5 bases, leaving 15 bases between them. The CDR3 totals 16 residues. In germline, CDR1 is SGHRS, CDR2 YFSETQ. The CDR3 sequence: CASSLAKVGRENIQYF. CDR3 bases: TGCGCCAGCAGCTTGGCCAAGGTCGGGCGGGAAAACATTCAGTACTTC. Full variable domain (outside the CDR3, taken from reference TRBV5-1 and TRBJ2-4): KAGVTQTPRYLIKTRGQQVTLSCSPISGHRSVSWYQQTPGQGLQFLFEYFSETQRNKGNFPGRFSGRQFSNSRSEMNVSTLELGDSALYLCASSLAKVGRENIQYFGAGTRLSVL.

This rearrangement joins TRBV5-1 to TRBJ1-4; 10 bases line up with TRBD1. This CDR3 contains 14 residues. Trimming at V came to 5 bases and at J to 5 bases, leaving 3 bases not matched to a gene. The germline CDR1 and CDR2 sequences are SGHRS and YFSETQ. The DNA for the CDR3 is TGCGCCAGCAGAGTGGACAGGGGGAATGAAAAACTGTTTTTT. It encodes CASRVDRGNEKLFF.

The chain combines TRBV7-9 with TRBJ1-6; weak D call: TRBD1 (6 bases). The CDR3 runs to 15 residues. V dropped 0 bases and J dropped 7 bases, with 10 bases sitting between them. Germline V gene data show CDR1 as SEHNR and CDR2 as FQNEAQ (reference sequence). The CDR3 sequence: CASSLATGTNSPLHF. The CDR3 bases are TGTGCCAGCAGCTTAGCTACAGGGACCAATTCACCCCTCCACTTT.

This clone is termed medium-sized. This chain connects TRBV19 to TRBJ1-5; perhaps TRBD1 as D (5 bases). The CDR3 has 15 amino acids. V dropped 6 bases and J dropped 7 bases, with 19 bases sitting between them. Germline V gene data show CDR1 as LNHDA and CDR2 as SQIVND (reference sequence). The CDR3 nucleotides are TGTGCCAGTAGACCTCTGCTTGGGGGGGGGCAGCCCCAGCATTTT. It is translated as CASRPLLGGGQPQHF.

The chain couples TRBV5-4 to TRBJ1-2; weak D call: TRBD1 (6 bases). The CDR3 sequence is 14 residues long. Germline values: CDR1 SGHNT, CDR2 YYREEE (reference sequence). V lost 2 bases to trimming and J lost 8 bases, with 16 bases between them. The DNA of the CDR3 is TGTGCCAGCAGCTTAGCGGGACAAAACTCAGGCTACACCTTC. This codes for CASSLAGQNSGYTF.

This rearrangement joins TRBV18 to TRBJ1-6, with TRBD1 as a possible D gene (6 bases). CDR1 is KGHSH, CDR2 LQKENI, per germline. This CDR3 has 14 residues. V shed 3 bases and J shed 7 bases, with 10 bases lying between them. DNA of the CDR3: TGTGCCAGCTCACCGAAAGGGGGGAATTCACCCCTCCACTTT. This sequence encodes CASSPKGGNSPLHF.

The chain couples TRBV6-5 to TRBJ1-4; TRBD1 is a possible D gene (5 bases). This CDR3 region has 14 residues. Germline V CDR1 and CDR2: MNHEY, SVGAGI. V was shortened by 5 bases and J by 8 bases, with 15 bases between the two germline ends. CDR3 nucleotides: TGTGCCAGCAGTCCCCACGACAGAATGGAAAAACTGTTTTTT. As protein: CASSPHDRMEKLFF.

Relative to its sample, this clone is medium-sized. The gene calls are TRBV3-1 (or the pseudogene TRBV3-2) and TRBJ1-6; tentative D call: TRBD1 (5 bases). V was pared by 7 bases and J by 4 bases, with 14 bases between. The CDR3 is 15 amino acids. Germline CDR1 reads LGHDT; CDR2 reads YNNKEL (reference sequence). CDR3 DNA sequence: TGTGCCAGCACCCCGGGACTCTCATATAATTCACCCCTCCACTTT. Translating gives CASTPGLSYNSPLHF.

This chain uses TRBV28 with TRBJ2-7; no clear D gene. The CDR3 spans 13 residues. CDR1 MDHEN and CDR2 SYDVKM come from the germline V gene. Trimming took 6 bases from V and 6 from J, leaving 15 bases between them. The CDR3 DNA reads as TGTGCCAGCAGCTCCTACCTGATTGGCGAGCAGTACTTC. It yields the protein CASSSYLIGEQYF.

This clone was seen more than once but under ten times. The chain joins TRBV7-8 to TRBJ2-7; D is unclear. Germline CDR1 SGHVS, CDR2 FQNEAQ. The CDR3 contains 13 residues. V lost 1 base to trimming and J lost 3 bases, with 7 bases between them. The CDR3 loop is CASSLETSYEQYF. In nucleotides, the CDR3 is TGTGCCAGCAGCTTAGAGACCAGCTACGAGCAGTACTTC.

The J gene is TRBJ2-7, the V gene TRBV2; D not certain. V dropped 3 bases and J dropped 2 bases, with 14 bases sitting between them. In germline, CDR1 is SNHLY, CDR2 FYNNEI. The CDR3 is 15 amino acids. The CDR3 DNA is TGTGCCAGCAGTGAGCGCCTCTTAGACACCTACGAGCAGTACTTC. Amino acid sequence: CASSERLLDTYEQYF.

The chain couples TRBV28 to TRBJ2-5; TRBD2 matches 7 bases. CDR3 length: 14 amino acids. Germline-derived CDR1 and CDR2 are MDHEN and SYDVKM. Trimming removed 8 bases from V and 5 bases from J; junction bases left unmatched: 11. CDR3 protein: CASGVVAGDETQYF. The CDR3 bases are TGTGCCAGCGGGGTGGTTGCGGGAGATGAGACCCAGTACTTC.

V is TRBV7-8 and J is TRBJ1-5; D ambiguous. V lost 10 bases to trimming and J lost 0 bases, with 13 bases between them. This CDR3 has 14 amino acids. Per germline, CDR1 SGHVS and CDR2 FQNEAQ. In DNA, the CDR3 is TGTGCCACCACCCGGACTCGTAGCAATCAGCCCCAGCATTTT. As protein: CATTRTRSNQPQHF.

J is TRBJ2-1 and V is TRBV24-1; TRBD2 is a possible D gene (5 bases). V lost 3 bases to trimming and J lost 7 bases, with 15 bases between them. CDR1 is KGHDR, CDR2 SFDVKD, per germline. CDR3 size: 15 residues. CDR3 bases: TGTGCCACCAGTGATGCAGGACCATCGGGGAATGAGCAGTTCTTC. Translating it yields CATSDAGPSGNEQFF.

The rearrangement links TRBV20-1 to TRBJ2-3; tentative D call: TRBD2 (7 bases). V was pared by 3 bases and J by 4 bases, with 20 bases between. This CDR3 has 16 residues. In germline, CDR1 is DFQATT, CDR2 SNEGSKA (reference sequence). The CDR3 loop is CSASPVGRGRADTQYF. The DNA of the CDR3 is TGCAGTGCTAGTCCCGTAGGGAGGGGGAGGGCAGATACGCAGTATTTT.